This T cell receptor beta chain derives from a study of PD-1 blockade in classical Hodgkin lymphoma. Specified time point: cycle 4 day 1 (C4D1), after around six weeks of nivolumab. With no exception, relapse followed autologous stem cell transplantation in all patients, and brentuximab vedotin exposure varied. CD4+ T cells were purified from thawed PBMCs by negative selection. On this clone: No antigen is known for it.

This CDR3 region has 11 residues. V dropped 5 bases and J dropped 7 bases, with 8 bases sitting between them. Germline assignment: CDR1 SGHVS and CDR2 FQNEAQ. Study-level results: At baseline, newly diagnosed patients reportedly showed less TCR diversity than healthy donors. Newly diagnosed patients had diversity similar to the baseline diversity of complete responders.

Profiling relied on immunoSEQ multiplex PCR, and the TCRdb table lists in-frame clones only, not all of them. The sample carries 30,000 or so clones, roughly 80% recorded once. Sequenced here: CD4+ T cells from blood, sampled before the fourth cycle of nivolumab. The TCR was taken from a human donor with classical Hodgkin lymphoma. The chain couples TRBV7-8 to TRBJ2-5; D not resolved. In DNA form, the CDR3 reads TGTGCCAGCAGCCTAGAAGGGACCCAGTACTTC. The encoded protein is CASSLEGTQYF.